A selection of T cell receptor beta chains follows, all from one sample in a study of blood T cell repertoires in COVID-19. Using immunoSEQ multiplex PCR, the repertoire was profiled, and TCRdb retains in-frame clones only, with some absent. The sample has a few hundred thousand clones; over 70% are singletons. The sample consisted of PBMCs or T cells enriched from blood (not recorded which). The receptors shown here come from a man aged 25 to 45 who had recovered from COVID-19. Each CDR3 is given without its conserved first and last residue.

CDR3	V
ASSYSNQPQH	TRBV18
ASSQSQQGDQEKLF	TRBV23-1
ATSDWTANSPLH	TRBV24-1
AYQGAGETQY	TRBV2
ASSPPWGVWDRSSSGANVLT	TRBV18
ASSVGGDGQPQH	TRBV7-9
ASSPPGGLPNTGELF	TRBV18
ASSSWTDSYEQY	TRBV5-1
AISGQGGGELF	TRBV10-3
ASSELQGSYNEQF	TRBV28
ASSQDAAGGQETQY	TRBV3-1/TRBV3-2
ASSPGQAVQGYT	TRBV7-3
ASSSLAASEAF	TRBV12-3/TRBV12-4
ASSSPGQQQY	TRBV27
ASNPTQGQSDEQF	TRBV5-1
ASSPNIDTGITEAF	TRBV18
ASSYSIWGDSYEQY	TRBV6-5
ASSSSSGGALEQF	TRBV7-8
ASSEFLIGTGNYEQY	TRBV2
ASSPRQGDRETQY	TRBV13
ASSYQQGITGELF	TRBV6-5
ASSPTGQKNTEAF	TRBV4-1
ASSESGQKNTEAF	TRBV10-1
ASSLVQGAGEQY	TRBV7-2
ASGFGHNGYT	TRBV28
ASSVALAGGSPLH	TRBV9
ASSVGGLASSDTQY	TRBV9
ASSPAGGPADEQY	TRBV18
ASSLGIRGNTEAF	TRBV5-5
ASSEWGGEQPQH	TRBV10-2
ASSVVPSSYEQY	TRBV9
ASSLTDYGYT	TRBV2
ASRTRRTGNSEQF	TRBV19
ASRIIAGGNEQF	TRBV10-2
ASSREAGANTEAF	TRBV2
ASSLDGQPNYGYT	TRBV5-1
ASSSGGALFYEQY	TRBV28
ASREDSRMNTEAF	TRBV6-5
ASSGYGLIETQY	TRBV5-1
ASSPLMNTEAF	TRBV18
AWSVGGLGEKLF	TRBV30
ASSLTGIQETQY	TRBV27
ASSPTGGSNQPQH	TRBV7-2
ATSDPRDRSYEQY	TRBV24-1
ASSPGREVALH	TRBV28
ASSWAGLGSPLH	TRBV28
ASSSQGGRLYNEQF	TRBV5-1
ASSLGTGVGDEKLF	TRBV5-1
ASSSETQGYEQY	TRBV7-9
ASGAESEQY	TRBV25-1
ASSPLLQATYEQY	TRBV7-9
SVEQGGSTGELF	TRBV29-1
ASSWQPGGANVLT	TRBV19
ASSLGSGGSADTQY	TRBV7-9
ASSVGGSYNEQF	TRBV9
ASSELAVPPYEQY	TRBV10-1
ASSSPRGRGAAYEQY	TRBV19
AINAPGQGVENYGYT	TRBV10-3
ASRTMTSGGPGEVRIQY	TRBV2
AWTSGGLNEQF	TRBV30